The 20 T cell receptor beta chains presented below share a single source sample, sequenced in a study of T cells in Graves' hyperthyroidism and ophthalmopathy (dated by TCRdb to between 2017 and 2020). To prepare the library, multiplex PCR was applied. The instrument given in TCRdb is Illumina HiSeq 2000. Amplification of TCR beta CDR3 regions was carried out from RNA transcripts. For the first round of RT-PCR on the TCR CDR3, the HTBI primer set was used together with the Qiagen OneStep RT-PCR kit. TCRdb reanalyzed the raw reads on its own, using fastp at Q25 for trimming and MiXCR for clone calling, and kept in-frame beta chains. Each record represents a unique CDR3 protein, reported with the most common genes and DNA among its rows. The sample table shows 550,000 to 600,000 distinct CDR3 sequences, and around 14% are seen once. The ten largest clones represent 7.1% of the sample. Sequencing was done on a sample of blood. All receptors come from a woman aged 18-29 years with Graves' ophthalmopathy.

This clonotype was counted ten times or more. V is TRBV6-1 and J is TRBJ2-7; D gene unclear. V was shortened by 5 bases and J by 2 bases, with 16 bases between the two germline ends. CDR1 MNHNS and CDR2 SASEGT come from the germline V gene. The CDR3 runs 15 residues. The CDR3, as DNA: TGTGCCAGCAGTTTCACTCTGGGTGCTACCTACGAGCAGTACTTC. It yields the protein CASSFTLGATYEQYF.

This clonotype showed up many times. The chain joins TRBV12-3 or TRBV12-4 to TRBJ2-5; D may be TRBD1 (5 bases). The CDR3 is made up of 11 amino acids. Trimming removed 5 bases from V and 7 bases from J, with 8 bases in between. The CDR3: CASSSQGTQYF. In DNA, the CDR3 is TGTGCCAGCAGTAGTCAGGGGACCCAGTACTTC.

This clonotype was recorded many times. V and J are TRBV10-3 and TRBJ2-7; 12 positions agree with TRBD2. V was clipped by 0 bases and J by 6 bases; unmatched bases: 9. Germline V lookup: CDR1 ENHRY, CDR2 SYGVKD. CDR3 size: 17 residues. In DNA form, the CDR3 reads TGTGCCATCAGTGAGTCGACAGGGGGGACTAGCGGGTCCGAGCAGTACTTC. The encoded protein is CAISESTGGTSGSEQYF.

Ten or more counts support this clonotype. The J gene is TRBJ1-5, the V gene TRBV29-1; D call uncertain. Trimming left V 4 bases short and J 5 bases short, with 9 bases between. This CDR3 comprises 12 residues. Germline-derived CDR1 and CDR2 are SQVTM and ANQGSEA. The chain's CDR3 is CSVANVDQPQHF. For the CDR3, the DNA is TGCAGCGTTGCCAACGTGGATCAGCCCCAGCATTTT.

This clonotype was observed a handful of times. V gene TRBV28 combines with J gene TRBJ1-3; tentative D call: TRBD1 (6 bases). The CDR3 sequence is 14 residues long. Germline V lookup: CDR1 MDHEN, CDR2 SYDVKM. Trimming shortened V by 6 bases and J by 4 bases, and 13 bases separated the two germline ends. The CDR3 sequence is CASRYTGPGNTIYF. The CDR3 nucleotides are TGTGCCAGCAGATACACAGGGCCCGGAAACACCATATATTTT.

This clonotype was observed a few times. The chain joins TRBV5-6 to TRBJ1-2, with a weak D call TRBD1 (5 bases). V gave up 2 bases and J gave up 5 bases, with 16 bases separating them. This CDR3 spans 15 amino acids. Per the germline V gene, CDR1 is SGHDT and CDR2 is YYEEEE. As DNA, the CDR3 is TGTGCCAGCAGCTTTCTTAGCAGGGACGGGTATGGCTACACCTTC. Translated: CASSFLSRDGYGYTF.

This clonotype occurred many times. This sequence joins TRBV11-2 and TRBJ2-7; D might be TRBD2 (7 bases). V was trimmed by 8 bases and J by 2 bases, leaving 13 bases between them. The CDR3 loop spans 13 amino acids. CDR1 and CDR2 from the germline V gene are SGHAT and FQNNGV. DNA for the CDR3: TGTGCCAGCGCAAGGGGGGGTACCTACGAGCAGTACTTC. This encodes CASARGGTYEQYF.

For this clonotype: With a much larger clone just one base away, this may be a read error. The genes are TRBV28 and TRBJ1-2, with 9 positions matching TRBD1. The CDR3 runs to 14 residues. Germline CDR1 and CDR2: MDHEN and SYDVKM. The DNA for the CDR3 is TGTGCCGGCAGTCCGGGACAGGGAAAGTTCGGCTACACCTTC. This translates into CAGSPGQGKFGYTF.

This clonotype was seen many times. The junction shows a germline mismatch at one end, possibly a read error. The chain has TRBV9 and TRBJ2-1; 9 positions agree with TRBD2. In germline, CDR1 is SGDLS, CDR2 YYNGEE. This CDR3 contains 15 residues. The CDR3 protein is CASSLTGTSYDEQFF. Here the CDR3 DNA reads TGTGCCAGCAGCCTTACCGGGACTAGCTACGATGAGCAGTTCTTC.

This clonotype has at least ten counts. The chain combines TRBV28 with TRBJ2-1; D remains ambiguous. The V end was cut by 1 base, the J end by 8 bases, with 12 bases between. This CDR3 comprises 14 residues. Per germline, CDR1 MDHEN and CDR2 SYDVKM. CDR3 sequence: CASSLLSPTDEQFF. The CDR3 region has the DNA TGTGCCAGCAGTTTATTGAGTCCCACGGATGAGCAGTTCTTC.

This clonotype was counted at least ten times. CDR3 residues: CACKKPGRVVYGEQYF. The CDR3 bases are TGTGCCTGCAAGAAGCCGGGGAGGGTGGTATACGGCGAGCAGTACTTC. The chain has TRBV30 and TRBJ2-7; 7 bases are a match to TRBD2. V was clipped by 6 bases and J by 6 bases; unmatched bases: 20. The germline V gene encodes CDR1 GTSNPN and CDR2 SVGIG (reference sequence). CDR3 size: 16 residues.

This chain links TRBV2 with TRBJ2-3; 9 bases are shared with TRBD2. The CDR3 runs 17 residues. Germline CDR1 reads SNHLY; CDR2 reads FYNNEI. The V and J ends lost 4 bases and 4 bases, in that order; junction bases with no gene match: 12. Here the CDR3 DNA reads TGTGCCAGCAGTGGAATGGGACTAGCTGGGAGGGCAGATACGCAGTATTTT. It is translated as CASSGMGLAGRADTQYF.

This clonotype was recorded at least ten times. The V call is TRBV6-2 or TRBV6-3, the J call TRBJ1-5; possible D gene TRBD1, 6 bases. The CDR3 length is 13 residues. The germline V gene has CDR1 MNHEY and CDR2 SVGEGT. Trimming cost V 10 bases and J 3 bases, with 13 bases left between them. The CDR3 here is CATGGRVNQPQHF. The CDR3 DNA is TGTGCCACCGGGGGCAGGGTCAATCAGCCCCAGCATTTT.

In regard to this clonotype: This may be a read error: a much more frequent sequence differs by one nucleotide. V usage is TRBV20-1 and J usage is TRBJ2-7; D remains unclear. The DNA end lines up better with TRBJ2-1; the J call may be wrong. The CDR3 length is 14 residues. Looked up from germline, CDR1 is DFQATT and CDR2 is SNEGSKA (reference sequence). In nucleotides, the CDR3 is TGCAGTGCTAGGGCTAGATTCCTCTCCTACGAGCAGTTCTTC. Protein: CSARARFLSYEQFF.

The table lists this clonotype with a few counts. The V call is TRBV6-1, the J call TRBJ2-7; no clear D gene. V shed 5 bases and J shed 1 base, with 15 bases lying between them. CDR1 and CDR2 from the germline V gene are MNHNS and SASEGT. CDR3 length: 15 amino acids. This CDR3 reads CASSSTSFISYEQYF. CDR3 coding DNA: TGTGCCAGCAGTTCGACCAGTTTCATTTCCTACGAGCAGTACTTC.

This clonotype was recorded at least ten times. This chain links TRBV6-5 with TRBJ2-7; 15 nucleotides line up with TRBD2. Per the germline V gene, CDR1 is MNHEY and CDR2 is SVGAGI. The CDR3 runs to 18 residues. V lost 2 bases and J lost 1; bases outside the gene matches: 6. CDR3 bases: TGTGCCAGCAGTTACGGGACTAGCGGGAGGACGCGGTCCTACGAGCAGTACTTC. Translation: CASSYGTSGRTRSYEQYF.

This clonotype showed up many times. V and J are TRBV30 and TRBJ1-1; D not certain. Germline CDR1 and CDR2: GTSNPN and SVGIG (reference sequence). V gave up 3 bases and J gave up 5 bases, with 10 bases separating them. This CDR3 region has 12 residues. The CDR3 sequence: CAWSPIGTEAFF. The CDR3 DNA reads as TGTGCCTGGAGCCCTATTGGGACTGAAGCTTTCTTT.

Ten or more counts support this clonotype. This sequence joins TRBV20-1 and TRBJ2-1; D possibly corresponds to TRBD2 (6 bases). Trimming left V 3 bases short and J 4 bases short, with 19 bases between. The CDR3 extends over 16 amino acids. CDR1 is DFQATT, CDR2 SNEGSKA, per germline (reference sequence). The chain's CDR3 is CSARESAGLEYNEQFF. The CDR3 DNA follows: TGCAGTGCTAGGGAATCCGCGGGACTGGAGTACAATGAGCAGTTCTTC.

In the case of this clonotype: A much more abundant neighbour one base away suggests this may be a read error. The chain uses TRBV20-1 and TRBJ2-2; 7 nucleotides line up with TRBD1. V shed 2 bases, J shed 6 bases, and the junction held 9 bases outside the gene matches. This CDR3 region has 15 residues. Germline V lookup: CDR1 DFQATT, CDR2 SNEGSKA (reference sequence). In DNA form, the CDR3 reads TGCAGTGCTAGACCTGGACAGGCGGACCCCGGGGAGCTGTTTTTT. It yields the protein CSARPGQADPGELFF.

This clonotype was recorded many times. The V call is TRBV20-1, the J call TRBJ2-7; TRBD2 aligns across 8 bases. The CDR3 contains 15 residues. Germline V gene lookup returns CDR1 DFQATT and CDR2 SNEGSKA (reference sequence). V gave up 5 bases and J gave up 2 bases; unmatched junction bases: 11. CDR3 DNA: TGCAGTGCTCAATCCCCCGGACTAGCCGCCTACGAGCAGTACTTC. This gives the protein CSAQSPGLAAYEQYF.